The entry below gives a single TCR beta chain sequence along with its context. What it binds is unknown. These data are taken from a study of T cell repertoires in aging, cancer and after chemotherapy. As for the study in general: Donors were grouped into six age bands spanning 30 or younger through 70 or older. Chronic lymphocytic leukemia patients on fludarabine- or bendamustine-based regimens gave paired samples before and after chemotherapy.

The template was genomic DNA from peripheral blood, not RNA. Study results and limitations: In healthy donors, age-related TCR diversity loss mainly reflected lost richness. Across the chemotherapy interval, each cancer cohort showed higher median generation probability, suggesting thymic rebound.

Rearranged V-D-J TRB sequences were amplified with a mixed TRB-A/B primer pool. MiXCR, applied by TCRdb to the multiplex PCR reads, yields one record per CDR3 protein. The sample shows several thousand distinct CDR3 sequences, about 36% of them seen only once. The length of the CDR3 is 13 residues. V lost 6 bases and J lost 4, with 13 bases in between. The germline V gene has CDR1 DFQATT and CDR2 SNEGSKA (reference sequence). What was sequenced was blood. The V gene is TRBV20-1, the J gene TRBJ2-1; the D is unclear. The clonotype originates from a human donor with a blood cancer. CDR3 bases: TGCAGTGCCGACTCTGGAGTTTACAATGAGCAGTTCTTC. Translation: CSADSGVYNEQFF.